The 24 T cell receptor beta chains presented below share a single source sample, sequenced in a study of T-cell memory formation after mild COVID-19. A single record per CDR3 protein comes from TCRdb applying MiXCR to the 5' RACE reads. This table holds around 180,000 distinct CDR3 sequences, approximately 17% found once. The specimen sequenced was PBMCs or a T cell subset sorted from them (not recorded which). These receptors were taken from a man younger than 30 who had mild COVID-19 (a few samples of this study predate the infection). Cell type and time point are not known.

This clonotype was counted between two and nine times. The V and J genes are TRBV6-4 and TRBJ2-3; 8 positions match TRBD1. V dropped 6 bases and J dropped 7; count of bases not matched to a gene: 12. This CDR3 is 15 amino acids long. Germline CDR1 is MRHNA and CDR2 is SNTAGT. CDR3 DNA: TGTGCCAGCAGCGCGCAGGGGGCACGTTCAAATACGCAGTATTTT. Translated, it gives CASSAQGARSNTQYF.

The sample holds many counts of this clonotype. The chain carries TRBV5-6 and TRBJ2-1; TRBD2 matches 11 bases. Germline CDR1 and CDR2: SGHDT and YYEEEE. Trimming removed 2 bases from V and 8 bases from J; junction bases left unmatched: 3. The CDR3 sequence is 14 residues long. The CDR3: CASSFSGGAHEQFF. Written as DNA, the CDR3 is TGTGCCAGCAGCTTTAGCGGGGGGGCCCATGAGCAGTTCTTC.

The chain links TRBV5-1 to TRBJ2-5; D is undetermined. Germline lookup yields CDR1 SGHRS and CDR2 YFSETQ. The CDR3 contains 13 residues. V was cut by 0 bases and J by 4 bases, with 7 bases left in between. The CDR3 sequence is CASSLGVRETQYF. CDR3 DNA sequence: TGCGCCAGCAGCTTGGGGGTGAGAGAGACCCAGTACTTC.

This clonotype was counted many times. The CDR3 reads CASRLSKTQYF. DNA of the CDR3: TGTGCCAGCAGGCTTAGTAAGACCCAGTACTTC. The chain uses TRBV7-2 and TRBJ2-5; D is ambiguous. The ends were cut back, 6 bases at V and 6 bases at J, with 8 bases in the middle. This CDR3 comprises 11 residues. The germline V gene has CDR1 SGHTA and CDR2 FQGNSA.

The chain carries TRBV4-3 and TRBJ2-7; 9 nucleotides align to TRBD1. Germline V lookup: CDR1 LGHNA, CDR2 YSLEER. The CDR3 extends over 15 amino acids. V was pared by 0 bases and J by 5 bases, with 5 bases of the junction left unmatched. CDR3 protein: CASSQDLRQGDEQYF. As DNA, the CDR3 is TGCGCCAGCAGCCAAGATCTGAGACAGGGGGACGAGCAGTACTTC.

This rearrangement joins TRBV7-2 to TRBJ1-5; no reliable D call. Trimming removed 3 bases from V and 2 bases from J, with 11 bases in between. Germline V gene data show CDR1 as SGHTA and CDR2 as FQGNSA. The CDR3 is made up of 15 amino acids. The CDR3 reads CASSFRSDGNQPQHF. For the CDR3, the DNA is TGTGCCAGCAGCTTTAGGTCGGATGGCAATCAGCCCCAGCATTTT. The full variable domain, its missing parts supplied by reference TRBV7-2 and TRBJ1-5, is GAGVSQSPSNKVTEKGKDVELRCDPISGHTALYWYRQSLGQGLEFLIYFQGNSAPDKSGLPSDRFSAERTGGSVSTLTIQRTQQEDSAVYLCASSFRSDGNQPQHFGDGTRLSIL.

This clonotype was seen ten or more times. The chain carries TRBV5-1 and TRBJ2-5; D may be TRBD2 (6 bases). Trimming shortened V by 2 bases and J by 4 bases, and 9 bases separated the two germline ends. This CDR3 is built from 13 residues. Germline V lookup: CDR1 SGHRS, CDR2 YFSETQ. Here the CDR3 DNA reads TGCGCCAGCAGCTTTTGGGGAGGAGAGACCCAGTACTTC. Protein sequence: CASSFWGGETQYF.

This clonotype was counted between two and nine times. The genes are TRBV20-1 and TRBJ2-3; D is undetermined. Germline CDR1 is DFQATT and CDR2 is SNEGSKA (reference sequence). The V end lost 5 bases, the J end lost 2 bases, and 11 bases lay between the germline ends. This CDR3 contains 13 residues. The CDR3 coding sequence is TGCAGTGCTCGCGGTGATTACACAGATACGCAGTATTTT. Its protein product is CSARGDYTDTQYF.

This clonotype has only a few counts. CDR3 in DNA: TGTGCCAGCAGCTTCCTTGGCGGGGCCACAGATACGCAGTATTTT. Protein product: CASSFLGGATDTQYF. The rearrangement links TRBV7-3 to TRBJ2-3; D is possibly TRBD2 (6 bases). Germline CDR1 reads SGHTA; CDR2 reads FQGTGA. V lost 3 bases to trimming and J lost 2 bases, with 12 bases between them. The CDR3 contains 15 residues.

J is TRBJ2-1 and V is TRBV11-3, with no clear D. The germline gives CDR1 SGHNT, CDR2 YENEEA. The CDR3 spans 12 residues. V dropped 5 bases and J dropped 5 bases, with 7 bases sitting between them. The CDR3 coding sequence is TGTGCCAGCAGCCACACCCACAATGAGCAGTTCTTC. Its protein product is CASSHTHNEQFF.

The CDR3 is CSARIVTSTDTQYF. The CDR3 DNA is TGCAGTGCTAGAATAGTGACTAGCACAGATACGCAGTATTTT. The chain has TRBV20-1 and TRBJ2-3; no clear D. Germline CDR1 DFQATT, CDR2 SNEGSKA (reference sequence). The CDR3 is made up of 14 amino acids. V dropped 2 bases and J dropped 0 bases, with 9 bases sitting between them.

This rearrangement joins TRBV20-1 to TRBJ1-5, with 8 bases that match TRBD1. CDR1 is DFQATT, CDR2 SNEGSKA, per germline (reference sequence). This CDR3 region has 17 residues. The trim removed 0 bases at V and 1 base at J, leaving 8 bases unmatched. The CDR3 DNA reads TGCAGTGCTAGAGACCTACTACAGGGGGTAAGCAATCAGCCCCAGCATTTT. Translated, it gives CSARDLLQGVSNQPQHF.

This clonotype was detected a few times. The gene calls are TRBV5-1 and TRBJ2-3; no definite D call. With 0 bases removed from V and 4 bases from J, the gap between germline ends came to 12 bases. The CDR3 sequence is 15 residues long. Per germline, CDR1 SGHRS and CDR2 YFSETQ. CDR3 amino acids: CASSLAGPRADTQYF. The DNA for the CDR3 is TGCGCCAGCAGCTTGGCCGGCCCAAGGGCAGATACGCAGTATTTT.

J is TRBJ1-5 and V is TRBV20-1; D not resolved. V lost 5 bases and J lost 4, with 15 bases in between. The CDR3 runs 14 residues. Per the germline V gene, CDR1 is DFQATT and CDR2 is SNEGSKA (reference sequence). The CDR3 DNA follows: TGCAGTGCTTTGGGTGGAGGAGGGAATCAGCCCCAGCATTTT. As protein: CSALGGGGNQPQHF.

This clonotype was recorded many times. V is TRBV28 and J is TRBJ1-1; 11 bases align to TRBD1. The V gene's germline CDR1 is MDHEN and CDR2 SYDVKM. This CDR3 comprises 17 residues. V was clipped by 8 bases and J by 5 bases; unmatched bases: 16. The CDR3 region is CASRVTGTGGLSTEAFF. CDR3 nucleotides: TGTGCCAGCCGAGTTACCGGGACAGGGGGACTTTCAACTGAAGCTTTCTTT. Variable domain in full (rest from reference TRBV28 and TRBJ1-1): DVKVTQSSRYLVKRTGEKVFLECVQDMDHENMFWYRQDPGLGLRLIYFSYDVKMKEKGDIPEGYSVSREKKERFSLILESASTNQTSMYLCASRVTGTGGLSTEAFFGQGTRLTVV.

This clonotype was detected a few times. The chain joins TRBV18 to TRBJ2-3; possible D gene TRBD1, 5 bases. Trimming took off 2 bases at V and 7 bases at J, with 16 bases between the two ends. The CDR3 runs to 15 residues. The germline gives CDR1 KGHSH, CDR2 LQKENI. Here the CDR3 reads CASSPSAGFVNTQYF. DNA for the CDR3: TGTGCCAGCTCACCATCGGCAGGGTTCGTAAATACGCAGTATTTT.

There are many counts of this clonotype. This rearrangement joins TRBV5-1 to TRBJ1-1; tentative D call: TRBD1 (5 bases). The CDR3 loop spans 13 amino acids. Germline CDR1 reads SGHRS; CDR2 reads YFSETQ. V was cut by 7 bases and J by 5 bases, with 15 bases left in between. The CDR3 protein is CASRDPGGTEAFF. CDR3 sequence (DNA): TGCGCCAGCCGGGACCCTGGAGGGACTGAAGCTTTCTTT.

This clonotype has just a few counts. The chain is built from TRBV28 and TRBJ2-5, with D uncertain. V was shortened by 3 bases and J by 1 base, with 6 bases between the two germline ends. Germline V CDR1 and CDR2: MDHEN, SYDVKM. The CDR3 length is 13 residues. CDR3 sequence: CASSFQIQETQYF. In DNA, the CDR3 is TGTGCCAGCAGTTTTCAGATCCAAGAGACCCAGTACTTC.

The rearrangement joins TRBV2 to TRBJ2-1; 11 positions match TRBD2. CDR1 and CDR2 from the germline V gene are SNHLY and FYNNEI. The CDR3 extends over 14 amino acids. V lost 6 bases and J lost 7; bases outside the gene matches: 5. CDR3 residues: CASSGTSGGNEQFF. Written as DNA, the CDR3 is TGTGCCAGCAGCGGGACTAGCGGTGGGAATGAGCAGTTCTTC.

Only a few counts were recorded for this clonotype. The CDR3 spells CASSQDEGVATDTQYF. CDR3 nucleotides: TGCGCCAGCAGCCAAGACGAGGGGGTGGCCACAGATACGCAGTATTTT. J is TRBJ2-3 and V is TRBV4-3, with D tentatively TRBD1 (6 bases). CDR1 is LGHNA, CDR2 YSLEER, per germline. V was cut by 0 bases and J by 2 bases, with 12 bases left in between. This CDR3 contains 16 residues.

This clonotype was seen a handful of times. The chain links TRBV5-6 to TRBJ1-1; 9 bases match TRBD1. Germline CDR1 SGHDT, CDR2 YYEEEE. The CDR3 runs to 17 residues. V shed 3 bases and J 1 base; nucleotides not matched to a gene: 10. The DNA for the CDR3 is TGTGCCAGCAGCTCCCCCGGGACAGGGATTTGGAACACTGAAGCTTTCTTT. Protein: CASSSPGTGIWNTEAFF.

The chain uses TRBV29-1 and TRBJ2-7; D not resolved. The V end was cut by 4 bases, the J end by 3 bases, with 10 bases between. The germline V gene has CDR1 SQVTM and CDR2 ANQGSEA. This CDR3 is built from 12 residues. CDR3 bases: TGCAGCGTTGTGGTGGAGAACTACGAGCAGTACTTC. This translates into CSVVVENYEQYF.

V and J are TRBV7-3 and TRBJ2-7, with a weak D call TRBD1 (6 bases). Germline V gives CDR1 SGHTA, CDR2 FQGTGA. The length of the CDR3 is 15 residues. The V end was cut by 5 bases, the J end by 0 bases, with 14 bases between. Written as DNA, the CDR3 is TGTGCCAGCAGCCGCAGGGGCCGACCCTCCTACGAGCAGTACTTC. Translated, it gives CASSRRGRPSYEQYF.

The genes are TRBV2 and TRBJ2-5; D is perhaps TRBD1 (6 bases). The CDR3 contains 14 residues. With 6 bases removed from V and 2 bases from J, the gap between germline ends came to 13 bases. Germline assignment: CDR1 SNHLY and CDR2 FYNNEI. As DNA, the CDR3 is TGTGCCAGCAGCCTCCTGACAGGACAAGAGACCCAGTACTTC. This translates into CASSLLTGQETQYF.